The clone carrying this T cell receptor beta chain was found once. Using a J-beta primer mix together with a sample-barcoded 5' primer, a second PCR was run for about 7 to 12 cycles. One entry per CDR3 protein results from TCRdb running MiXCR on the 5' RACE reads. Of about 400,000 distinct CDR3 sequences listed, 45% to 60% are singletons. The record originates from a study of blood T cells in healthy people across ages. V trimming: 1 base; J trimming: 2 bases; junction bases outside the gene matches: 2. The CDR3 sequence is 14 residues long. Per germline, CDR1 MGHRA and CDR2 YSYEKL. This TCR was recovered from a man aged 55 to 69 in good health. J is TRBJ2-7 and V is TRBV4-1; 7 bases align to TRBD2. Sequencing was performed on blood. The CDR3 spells CASSQGAGAYEQYF. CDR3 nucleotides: TGCGCCAGCAGCCAAGGGGCGGGGGCCTACGAGCAGTACTTC.